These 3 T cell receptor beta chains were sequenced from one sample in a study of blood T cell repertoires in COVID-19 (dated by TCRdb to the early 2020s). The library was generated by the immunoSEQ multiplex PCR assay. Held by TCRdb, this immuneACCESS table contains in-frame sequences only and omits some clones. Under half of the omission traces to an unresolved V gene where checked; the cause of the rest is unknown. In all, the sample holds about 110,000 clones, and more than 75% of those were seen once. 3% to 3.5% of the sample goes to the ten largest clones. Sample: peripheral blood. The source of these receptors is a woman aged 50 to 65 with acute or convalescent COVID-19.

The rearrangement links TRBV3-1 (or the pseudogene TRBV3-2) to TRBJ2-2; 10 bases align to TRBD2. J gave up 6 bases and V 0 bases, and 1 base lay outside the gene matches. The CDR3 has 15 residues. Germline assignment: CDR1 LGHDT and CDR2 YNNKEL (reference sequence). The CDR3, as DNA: TGTGCCAGCAGCCAAGAAGGGACTAGCGCCGGGGAGCTGTTTTTT. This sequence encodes CASSQEGTSAGELFF.

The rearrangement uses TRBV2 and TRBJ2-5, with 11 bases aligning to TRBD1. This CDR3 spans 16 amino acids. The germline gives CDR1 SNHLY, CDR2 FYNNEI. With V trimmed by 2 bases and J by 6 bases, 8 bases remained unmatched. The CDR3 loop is CASSETLGQGGKTQYF. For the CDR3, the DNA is TGTGCCAGCAGTGAAACCTTGGGACAGGGGGGCAAGACCCAGTACTTC.

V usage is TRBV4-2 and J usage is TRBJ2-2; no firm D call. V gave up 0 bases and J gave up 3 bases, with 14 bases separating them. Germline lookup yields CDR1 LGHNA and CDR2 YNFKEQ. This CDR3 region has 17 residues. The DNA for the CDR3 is TGTGCCAGCAGCCAAGAATCGGAGTCAAGCCACACCGGGGAGCTGTTTTTT. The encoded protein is CASSQESESSHTGELFF.